The clone carrying this T cell receptor (beta chain) is deemed medium-sized by its frequency. Its matching antigen is unknown. UMI-labeled 5' RACE was used, and it produced the TCR beta libraries. TCRdb reprocessed the 5' RACE reads and stores each CDR3 protein as one record, lacking DNA. This sample contains 4,200 or so distinct CDR3 sequences. Germline V gene sequence: CDR1 LNHDA, CDR2 SQIVND (reference sequence). This CDR3 is built from 15 residues. These data come from a study of human CD8 memory T cell subsets. Study-level findings and limits: It was suggested by Chao1 estimates that stem-like memory T cells were more diverse than precursor exhausted T cells. Stem-like memory and precursor exhausted T cells had similarly high diversity, unlike effector memory cells.

A negative magnetic separation step was used to enrich total CD8+ T cells. This sequence joins TRBV19 and TRBJ1-3. This sequence originates from a human donor in good health. The sequencing sample was made of CD8+ effector memory T cells (TEM) sorted from PBMCs. As to subset: effector memory CD8 T cells, CCR7- CD45RO+ CD95+. The CDR3 sequence is CASSFVWSSGNTIYF.